Below, 13 T cell receptor beta chains from the same sample are listed, as sequenced in a study of technical replicates of blood from a handful of donors. The data were produced by immunoSEQ multiplex PCR, yet TCRdb's version contains in-frame clones alone and is incomplete. The table has under 95,000 clones, roughly 98% seen once. Sequenced input: T cells isolated from PBMCs. Receptors were obtained from a human donor in good health.

The gene calls are TRBV2 and TRBJ2-3; 10 positions agree with TRBD2. The V gene end was trimmed by 8 bases and the J gene end by 6 bases; junction bases not matched to a gene: 11. This CDR3 comprises 15 residues. CDR1 and CDR2 (germline): SNHLY, FYNNEI. The CDR3 bases are TGTGCCAGCCTCAACCGGCTAGCGGGAGAGGATACGCAGTATTTT. Encoded protein: CASLNRLAGEDTQYF. The full variable domain, with the rest looked up from reference TRBV2 and TRBJ2-3, is EPEVTQTPSHQVTQMGQEVILRCVPISNHLYFYWYRQILGQKVEFLVSFYNNEISEKSEIFDDQFSVERPDGSNFTLKIRSTKLEDSAMYFCASLNRLAGEDTQYFGPGTRLTVL.

For this clone: One end of the junction varies from germline; a read error may be responsible. V usage is TRBV5-1 and J usage is TRBJ2-7; 12 bases agree with TRBD2. The germline CDR1 and CDR2 sequences are SGHRS and YFSETQ. CDR3 size: 15 residues. This chain's CDR3 is CASSSSGGASHEQYF. CDR3 bases: TGCGCCAGCAGTTCTAGCGGGGGGGCCTCCCACGAGCAGTACTTC.

The rearrangement uses TRBV6-5 and TRBJ2-7, with a weak D call TRBD1 (6 bases). The length of the CDR3 is 13 residues. Per germline, CDR1 MNHEY and CDR2 SVGAGI. The germline V and J ends were trimmed by 4 bases and 8 bases, with 15 bases remaining between them. The CDR3 loop is CASSSGQGMKQYF. The CDR3 region has the DNA TGTGCCAGCAGTTCAGGGCAGGGGATGAAGCAGTACTTC.

The DNA for the CDR3 is TGTGCCAGCAGTTACTTGGACAGGGCGGCTGAAAAACTGTTTTTT. Translation gives CASSYLDRAAEKLFF. The chain joins TRBV6-6 to TRBJ1-4; TRBD1 matches 8 bases. Germline loops: CDR1 MNHNY, CDR2 SVGAGI (reference sequence). Unmatched junction bases numbered 5, after V lost 1 base and J lost 7 bases. There are 15 residues in the CDR3.

This clone was counted once. The J gene is TRBJ1-5, the V gene TRBV5-1; 8 nucleotides agree with TRBD1. V was pared by 4 bases and J by 2 bases, with 5 bases of the junction left unmatched. The length of the CDR3 is 15 residues. Germline V gene data show CDR1 as SGHRS and CDR2 as YFSETQ. The CDR3 nucleotides read TGCGCCAGCAGCCAGGGGGGACAGGGCAATCAGCCCCAGCATTTT. This translates into CASSQGGQGNQPQHF.

V usage is TRBV28 and J usage is TRBJ2-3, with 9 bases lining up with TRBD2. J gave up 6 bases and V 7 bases, and 14 bases lay outside the gene matches. From germline, CDR1 is MDHEN and CDR2 SYDVKM. The CDR3 spans 16 residues. The CDR3 DNA follows: TGTGCCAGCAAGTTCAGCGGGAGCGGGGGGTTGGATACGCAGTATTTT. Translated: CASKFSGSGGLDTQYF.

This clone was recorded only once. The chain joins TRBV19 to TRBJ2-2, with a tentative D call TRBD2 (6 bases). The CDR3 sequence is 15 residues long. CDR1 is LNHDA and CDR2 is SQIVND in the germline V gene (reference sequence). V was pared by 4 bases and J by 9 bases, with 18 bases between. CDR3 in amino acids: CASSKSGVDRRELFF. CDR3 sequence (DNA): TGTGCCAGTAGTAAGTCGGGGGTGGACCGGCGGGAGCTGTTTTTT.

This chain joins TRBV19 and TRBJ2-7; 12 bases fit TRBD2. The trim removed 2 bases at V and 6 bases at J, leaving 5 bases unmatched. CDR3 length: 15 amino acids. Germline loops: CDR1 LNHDA, CDR2 SQIVND (reference sequence). The CDR3 nucleotides read TGTGCCAGTAGTATACAGACTAGCGGGAGATCCGAGCAGTACTTC. It codes for CASSIQTSGRSEQYF. The full variable domain, completed using reference TRBV19 and TRBJ2-7, is DGGITQSPKYLFRKEGQNVTLSCEQNLNHDAMYWYRQDPGQGLRLIYYSQIVNDFQKGDIAEGYSVSREKKESFPLTVTSAQKNPTAFYLCASSIQTSGRSEQYFGPGTRLTVT.

The chain has TRBV5-1 and TRBJ1-1; D call uncertain. Looked up from germline, CDR1 is SGHRS and CDR2 is YFSETQ. V lost 0 bases to trimming and J lost 7 bases, with 13 bases between them. The CDR3 extends over 14 amino acids. CDR3 amino acids: CASSLDFAENEAFF. In DNA, the CDR3 is TGCGCCAGCAGCTTGGACTTTGCGGAGAATGAAGCTTTCTTT.

The J gene is TRBJ2-5, the V gene TRBV25-1; D is uncertain. CDR3 length: 11 amino acids. Germline V gene data show CDR1 as MGHDK and CDR2 as SYGVNS. The V end was cut by 6 bases, the J end by 4 bases, with 6 bases between. This chain's CDR3 is CASSYRETQYF. Written as DNA, the CDR3 is TGTGCCAGCAGCTACCGAGAGACCCAGTACTTC. Combining the CDR3 with reference TRBV25-1 and TRBJ2-5 gives the whole variable domain EADIYQTPRYLVIGTGKKITLECSQTMGHDKMYWYQQDPGMELHLIHYSYGVNSTEKGDLSSESTVSRIRTEHFPLTLESARPSHTSQYLCASSYRETQYFGPGTRLLVL.

CDR3 loop: CASNHGLNTDTQYF. The CDR3 DNA is TGCGCCAGCAACCATGGACTTAACACAGATACGCAGTATTTT. J is TRBJ2-3 and V is TRBV5-1, with D possibly matching TRBD2 (5 bases). Trimming left V 6 bases short and J 2 bases short, with 13 bases between. CDR1 SGHRS and CDR2 YFSETQ come from the germline V gene. The CDR3 totals 14 residues.

The gene calls are TRBV7-9 and TRBJ2-2; TRBD2 matches at 7 bases. V lost 5 bases, J lost 3 bases, and 12 bases stayed unmatched. From germline, CDR1 is SEHNR and CDR2 FQNEAQ (reference sequence). This CDR3 is 17 amino acids long. The CDR3 loop is CASSQPTGTTHTGELFF. CDR3 coding DNA: TGTGCCAGCAGCCAACCGACCGGGACTACACACACCGGGGAGCTGTTTTTT.

This sequence joins TRBV7-9 and TRBJ2-3, with D maybe TRBD2 (6 bases). The CDR3 has 14 residues. The germline gives CDR1 SEHNR, CDR2 FQNEAQ (reference sequence). V was clipped by 6 bases and J by 2 bases, with 12 bases between them. The CDR3 protein is CASRSSDDTDTQYF. As DNA, the CDR3 is TGTGCCAGCAGATCTAGCGATGACACAGATACGCAGTATTTT. The full variable domain, rest sourced from reference TRBV7-9 and TRBJ2-3, is DTGVSQNPRHKITKRGQNVTFRCDPISEHNRLYWYRQTLGQGPEFLTYFQNEAQLEKSRLLSDRFSAERPKGSFSTLEIQRTEQGDSAMYLCASRSSDDTDTQYFGPGTRLTVL.